This record looks at one T cell receptor (beta chain) sequence and its context. Its antigen is as yet unknown. This CDR3 is 15 amino acids long. CDR1 and CDR2 from the germline V gene are MNHEY and SVGAGI. Trimming removed 2 bases from V and 3 bases from J, with 14 bases in between. The sample belongs to a study of post-analysis software for immune sequencing data. Study-wide results and caveats: Controls had lower frequencies than patients of about 5 TRBV segments, which included TRBV5-6, TRBV5-1 and TRBV20-1. Normalized Chao1 diversity was significantly reduced in patients versus controls.

Sequencing libraries made from TCR beta cDNA carried unique molecular identifiers. Once about 0.95 to 10 million T cells were used, some 500,000 cDNA molecules resulted. TCRdb re-derived calls from the PCR reads in MiXCR, one entry per CDR3 protein. The table shows about 770,000 distinct CDR3 sequences, with roughly 50% occurring only once. This chain links TRBV6-5 with TRBJ2-7, with a possible D match to TRBD2 (5 bases). What was sequenced was blood. This clonotype originated in a girl aged 10 to 17 with multiple sclerosis. The CDR3 protein is CASSYKRSGLYEQYF. CDR3 DNA: TGTGCCAGCAGTTACAAGCGGAGTGGCCTCTACGAGCAGTACTTC.